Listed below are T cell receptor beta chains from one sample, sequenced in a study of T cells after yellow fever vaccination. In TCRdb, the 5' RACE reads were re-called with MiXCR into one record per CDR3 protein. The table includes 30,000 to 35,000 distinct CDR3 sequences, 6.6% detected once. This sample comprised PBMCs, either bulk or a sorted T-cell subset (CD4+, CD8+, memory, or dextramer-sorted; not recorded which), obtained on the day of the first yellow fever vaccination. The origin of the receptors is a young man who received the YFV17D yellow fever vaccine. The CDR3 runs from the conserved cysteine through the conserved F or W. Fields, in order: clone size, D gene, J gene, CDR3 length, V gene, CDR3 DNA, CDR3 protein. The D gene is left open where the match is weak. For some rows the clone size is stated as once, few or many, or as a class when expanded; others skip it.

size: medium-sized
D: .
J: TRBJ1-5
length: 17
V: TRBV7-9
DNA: TGTGCCAGCAGCAGTTACGAAGGGGGATATAGCAATCAGCCCCAGCATTTT
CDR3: CASSSYEGGYSNQPQHF

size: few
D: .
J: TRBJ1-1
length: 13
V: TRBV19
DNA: TGTGCCAGTAGGCAAGTCGCGATGACTGAAGCTTTCTTT
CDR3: CASRQVAMTEAFF

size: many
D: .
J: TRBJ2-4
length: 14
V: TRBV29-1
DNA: TGCAGCGTTGAAGATCCAGCTAGCAAAAACATTCAGTACTTC
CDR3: CSVEDPASKNIQYF

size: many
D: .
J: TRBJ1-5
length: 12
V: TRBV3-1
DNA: TGTGCCAGCAGCCTTCAGGGTCAGCCCCAGCATTTT
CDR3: CASSLQGQPQHF

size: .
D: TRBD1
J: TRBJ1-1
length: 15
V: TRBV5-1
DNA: TGCGCCAGCAGCTTTTCTCCAGGGGGATCCACTGAAGCTTTCTTT
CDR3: CASSFSPGGSTEAFF

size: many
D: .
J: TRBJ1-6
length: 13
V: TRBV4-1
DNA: TGCGCCAGCAGCCCCCCTTACATTTCACCCCTCCACTTT
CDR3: CASSPPYISPLHF

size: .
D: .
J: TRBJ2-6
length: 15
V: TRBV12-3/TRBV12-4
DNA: TGTGCCAGCAGCCCAGGGACCTCCGGGGCCAACGTCCTGACTTTC
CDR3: CASSPGTSGANVLTF

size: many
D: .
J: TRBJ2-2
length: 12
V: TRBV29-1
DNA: TGCAGCGTTGAGGGGTCCACCGGGGAGCTGTTTTTT
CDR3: CSVEGSTGELFF

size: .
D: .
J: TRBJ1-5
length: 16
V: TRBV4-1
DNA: TGCGCCAGCAGCCCCCGCCAAAGGTTTAGCAATCAGCCCCAGCATTTT
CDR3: CASSPRQRFSNQPQHF

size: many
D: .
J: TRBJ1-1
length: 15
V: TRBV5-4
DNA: TGTGCCAGCAGCTTGGAGGTGTGGGAGAACACTGAAGCTTTCTTT
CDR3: CASSLEVWENTEAFF

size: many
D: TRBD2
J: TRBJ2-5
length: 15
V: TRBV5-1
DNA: TGCGCCAGCACCAGGACTAGCGGGCCATTTGGGACCCAGTACTTC
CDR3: CASTRTSGPFGTQYF

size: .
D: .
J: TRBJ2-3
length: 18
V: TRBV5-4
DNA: TGTGCCAGCAGCTCCCACTTTATGGAGTCCTCTAGCACAGATACGCAGTATTTT
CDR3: CASSSHFMESSSTDTQYF

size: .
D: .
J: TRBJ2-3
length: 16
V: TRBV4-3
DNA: TGCGCCAGCAGCCAAGATGGAGAGAGTCCGACAGATACGCAGTATTTT
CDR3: CASSQDGESPTDTQYF

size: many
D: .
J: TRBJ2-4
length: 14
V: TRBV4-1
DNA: TGCGCCAGCAGCCCGACAGAAGCCAAAAACATTCAGTACTTC
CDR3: CASSPTEAKNIQYF

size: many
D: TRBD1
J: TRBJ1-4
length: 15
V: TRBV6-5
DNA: TGTGCCAGCAGTTACTCGGACAGGGGGGTTGAAAAACTGTTTTTT
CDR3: CASSYSDRGVEKLFF

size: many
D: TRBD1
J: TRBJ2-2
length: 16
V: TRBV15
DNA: TGTGCCACCAGCAGAGAGAACGGACAGGGTACCGGGGAGCTGTTTTTT
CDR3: CATSRENGQGTGELFF

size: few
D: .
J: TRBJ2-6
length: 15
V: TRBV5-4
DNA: TGTGCCAGCAGTCCCCAGAGCTCTGGGGCCAACGTCCTGACTTTC
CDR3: CASSPQSSGANVLTF

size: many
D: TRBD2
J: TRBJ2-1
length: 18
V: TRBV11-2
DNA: TGTGCCAGCAGCTTAAAAGGCCAGCGGGGAAGGTCCTACAATGAGCAGTTCTTC
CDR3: CASSLKGQRGRSYNEQFF

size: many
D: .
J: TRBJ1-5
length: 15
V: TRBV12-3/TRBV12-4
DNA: TGTGCCAGCAGTTTCGGGGTAGCCAGCAATCAGCCCCAGCATTTT
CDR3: CASSFGVASNQPQHF

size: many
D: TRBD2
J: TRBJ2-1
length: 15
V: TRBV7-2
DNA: TGTGCCAGCAGCCCCGGACTAGCGGGGAACAATGAGCAGTTCTTC
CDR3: CASSPGLAGNNEQFF

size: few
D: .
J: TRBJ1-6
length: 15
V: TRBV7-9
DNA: TGTGCCAGCAGCTTAGACAGGAGAGATAATTCACCCCTCCACTTT
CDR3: CASSLDRRDNSPLHF

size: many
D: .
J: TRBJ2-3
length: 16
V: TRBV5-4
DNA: TGTGCCAGCAGCTCGGGGGGACAGACTAGCACAGATACGCAGTATTTT
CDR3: CASSSGGQTSTDTQYF

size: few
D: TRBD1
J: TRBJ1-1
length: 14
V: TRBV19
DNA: TGTGCCAGTAGTCCCCCTGGGGACAGTTCTGAAGCTTTCTTT
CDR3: CASSPPGDSSEAFF

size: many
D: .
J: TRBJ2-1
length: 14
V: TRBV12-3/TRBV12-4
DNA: TGTGCCAGCAGTTTTCCCGGGGAAAAGGATGAGCAGTTCTTC
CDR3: CASSFPGEKDEQFF

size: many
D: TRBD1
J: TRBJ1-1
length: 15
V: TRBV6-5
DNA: TGTGCCAGCAGTTACGTTGACAGGGATTTAACTGAAGCTTTCTTT
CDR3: CASSYVDRDLTEAFF

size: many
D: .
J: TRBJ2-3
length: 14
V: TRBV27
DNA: TGTGCCAGCAGGAAATGGGGGGTAACAGATACGCAGTATTTT
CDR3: CASRKWGVTDTQYF

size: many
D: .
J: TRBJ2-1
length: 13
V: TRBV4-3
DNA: TGCGCCAGCAGCCAAGAACTAGTCAATGAGCAGTTCTTC
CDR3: CASSQELVNEQFF

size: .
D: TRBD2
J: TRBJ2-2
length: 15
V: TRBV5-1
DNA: TGCGCCAGCAGGACTAGCGGGGAATACACCGGGGAGCTGTTTTTT
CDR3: CASRTSGEYTGELFF

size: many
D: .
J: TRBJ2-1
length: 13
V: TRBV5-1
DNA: TGCGCCAGCAGCTTCCCTGGGAGAAATGAGCAGTTCTTC
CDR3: CASSFPGRNEQFF

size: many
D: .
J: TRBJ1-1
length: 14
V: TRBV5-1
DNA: TGCGCCAGCAGCCAGAATCCGGGGATTACTGAAGCTTTCTTT
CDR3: CASSQNPGITEAFF

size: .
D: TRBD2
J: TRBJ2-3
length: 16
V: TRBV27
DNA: TGTGCCAGCAGTCCCTTCGGGCGGGGGAGCACAGATACGCAGTATTTT
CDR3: CASSPFGRGSTDTQYF

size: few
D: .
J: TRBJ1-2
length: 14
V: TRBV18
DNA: TGTGCCAGCTCACCACAAGGGACCGCTTATGGCTACACCTTC
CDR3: CASSPQGTAYGYTF

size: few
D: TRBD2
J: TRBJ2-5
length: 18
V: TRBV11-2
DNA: TGTGCCAGCAGCTTAGGACTAGCGGGGGGCCACCTGGCGGAGACCCAGTACTTC
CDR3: CASSLGLAGGHLAETQYF

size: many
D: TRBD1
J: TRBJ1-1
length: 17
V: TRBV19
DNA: TGTGCCAGTAGGAACTGGGACAGTACACCGGTAAATACTGAAGCTTTCTTT
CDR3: CASRNWDSTPVNTEAFF

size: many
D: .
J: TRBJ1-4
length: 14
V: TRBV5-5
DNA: TGTGCCAGCAGCTTGAGGAGTTCTAATGAAAAACTGTTTTTT
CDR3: CASSLRSSNEKLFF

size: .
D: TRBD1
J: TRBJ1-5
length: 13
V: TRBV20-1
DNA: TGCAGTGCTAGGGGACAGCCCAATCAGCCCCAGCATTTT
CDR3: CSARGQPNQPQHF

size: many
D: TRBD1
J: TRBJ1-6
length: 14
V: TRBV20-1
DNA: TGCAGTGCTGGCCGGGACAGGGGTGGATCACCCCTCCACTTT
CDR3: CSAGRDRGGSPLHF

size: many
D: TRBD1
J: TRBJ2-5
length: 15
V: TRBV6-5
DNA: TGTGCCAGCAGACCTGGGACAGGGCCGTTAGAGACCCAGTACTTC
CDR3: CASRPGTGPLETQYF

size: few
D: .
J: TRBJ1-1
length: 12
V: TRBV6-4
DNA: TGTGCCAGCAGTGATAATGGAGGGCGAGCTTTCTTT
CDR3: CASSDNGGRAFF

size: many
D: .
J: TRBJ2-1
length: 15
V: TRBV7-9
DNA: TGTGCCAGCAGCTTACTTAGCGTAATCTACAATGAGCAGTTCTTC
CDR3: CASSLLSVIYNEQFF

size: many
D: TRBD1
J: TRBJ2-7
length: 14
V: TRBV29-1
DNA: TGCAGCGTCGAGGTGGGACAGGGGGCCGGGGAGCAGTACTTC
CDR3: CSVEVGQGAGEQYF

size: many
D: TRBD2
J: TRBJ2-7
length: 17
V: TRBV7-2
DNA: TGTGCCAGCAGCTTACACCCTCAGCGGGGGGGGGTGGGCGAGCAGTACTTC
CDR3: CASSLHPQRGGVGEQYF

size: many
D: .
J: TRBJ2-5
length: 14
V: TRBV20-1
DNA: TGCAGTGCCCCGACCCCGACTAGTCCGGAGACCCAGTACTTC
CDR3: CSAPTPTSPETQYF

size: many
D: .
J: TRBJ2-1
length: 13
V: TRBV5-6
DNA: TGTGCCAGCAGCTTGGACAGTCCCAATGAGCAGTTCTTC
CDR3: CASSLDSPNEQFF

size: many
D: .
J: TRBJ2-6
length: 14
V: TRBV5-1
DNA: TGCGCCAGCAGCGCCTCCTCTGGGGCCAACGTCCTGACTTTC
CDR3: CASSASSGANVLTF

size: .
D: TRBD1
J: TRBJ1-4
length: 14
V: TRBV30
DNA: TGTGCCTGGACTATTCAGGGGGGTTCTGAAAAACTGTTTTTT
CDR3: CAWTIQGGSEKLFF

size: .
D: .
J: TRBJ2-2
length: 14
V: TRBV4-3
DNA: TGCGCCAGCAGCCAAGAAAGTAACACCGGGGAGCTGTTTTTT
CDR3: CASSQESNTGELFF

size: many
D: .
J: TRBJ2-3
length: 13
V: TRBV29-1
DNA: TGCAGCGTCTTCGCCCCTAGTAGAGATACGCAGTATTTT
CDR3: CSVFAPSRDTQYF

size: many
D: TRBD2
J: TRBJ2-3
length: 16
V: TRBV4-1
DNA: TGCGCCAGCAGGTCCCGTCTAGCGGGCCCCACAGATACGCAGTATTTT
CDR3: CASRSRLAGPTDTQYF

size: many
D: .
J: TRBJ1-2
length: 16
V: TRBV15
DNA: TGTGCCACCAGCAGAGAAGGTTTTATGTTGGGGGAAGGCTACACCTTC
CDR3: CATSREGFMLGEGYTF

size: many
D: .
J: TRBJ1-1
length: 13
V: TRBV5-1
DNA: TGCGCCAGCATGCGGGGGGCGATGACTGAAGCTTTCTTT
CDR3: CASMRGAMTEAFF

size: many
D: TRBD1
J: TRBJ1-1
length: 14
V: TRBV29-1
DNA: TGCAGCGGTAAGGACAGGGTCCTGAACACTGAAGCTTTCTTT
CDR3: CSGKDRVLNTEAFF

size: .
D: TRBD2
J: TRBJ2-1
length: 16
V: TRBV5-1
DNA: TGCGCCAGCAGCCCAGGACTAGCGGGAGGGGCGAATGAGCAGTTCTTC
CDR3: CASSPGLAGGANEQFF

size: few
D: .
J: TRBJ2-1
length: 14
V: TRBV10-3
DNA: TGTGCCATCAGTGGGTCCCACTTATACAATGAGCAGTTCTTC
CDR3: CAISGSHLYNEQFF

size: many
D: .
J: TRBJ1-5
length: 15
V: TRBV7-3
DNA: TGTGCCAGCAGCTTACTGGGGGATAGCAATCAGCCCCAGCATTTT
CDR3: CASSLLGDSNQPQHF

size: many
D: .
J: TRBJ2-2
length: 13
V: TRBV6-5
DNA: TGTGCCAGCAGAGGACTTTTCACCGGGGAGCTGTTTTTT
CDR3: CASRGLFTGELFF